Presented here are 25 T cell receptor beta chains from one specimen sequenced in a study of cytomegalovirus exposure and HLA in healthy donors. Researchers ran the PCR with 60 Vbeta and 13 Jbeta primers. Here immunoSEQ multiplex PCR was the method, and the copy in TCRdb shows in-frame clones only, minus some. The clone table shows some 82,000 clones, with the ten largest holding around 1.2%. The specimen sequenced was PBMCs. The receptors shown here come from a woman aged 25 to 39 in good health and CMV-seronegative.

V and J are TRBV28 and TRBJ1-1; 8 bases agree with TRBD1. The CDR3 spans 14 residues. Looked up from germline, CDR1 is MDHEN and CDR2 is SYDVKM. The V gene end was trimmed by 5 bases and the J gene end by 3 bases; junction bases not matched to a gene: 5. CDR3 sequence (DNA): TGTGCCAGCAGTATGGACAGGGTTGACACTGAAGCTTTCTTT. Translation: CASSMDRVDTEAFF.

V usage is TRBV6-5 and J usage is TRBJ2-1, with D perhaps TRBD1 (5 bases). Trimming left V 2 bases short and J 2 bases short, with 10 bases between. This CDR3 is 15 amino acids long. Per the germline V gene, CDR1 is MNHEY and CDR2 is SVGAGI. CDR3 DNA: TGTGCCAGCAGTTACGGACAAGGTCCCTACAATGAGCAGTTCTTC. It translates to CASSYGQGPYNEQFF.

V gene TRBV5-6 combines with J gene TRBJ2-7, with D possibly TRBD2 on 5 matching bases. Trimming left V 6 bases short and J 6 bases short, with 16 bases between. Germline CDR1 and CDR2: SGHDT and YYEEEE. The CDR3 is 13 residues long. CDR3 sequence reads: CASTRELRGEQYF. The DNA for the CDR3 is TGTGCCAGCACTAGGGAGCTCCGGGGCGAGCAGTACTTC.

The V call is TRBV19, the J call TRBJ1-4; 10 nucleotides align to TRBD1. J was trimmed by 7 bases and V by 8 bases; bases with no gene match: 13. The CDR3 consists of 16 residues. CDR1 is LNHDA and CDR2 is SQIVND in the germline V gene (reference sequence). CDR3 in amino acids: CASGQGVVRGGEKLFF. The CDR3, as DNA: TGTGCCAGTGGACAGGGGGTCGTGCGTGGAGGTGAAAAACTGTTTTTT. Looking up the rest from reference TRBV19 and TRBJ1-4 gives the full variable domain: DGGITQSPKYLFRKEGQNVTLSCEQNLNHDAMYWYRQDPGQGLRLIYYSQIVNDFQKGDIAEGYSVSREKKESFPLTVTSAQKNPTAFYLCASGQGVVRGGEKLFFGSGTQLSVL.

The chain couples TRBV25-1 to TRBJ2-2; 9 bases line up with TRBD1. The CDR3 sequence is 14 residues long. CDR1 and CDR2 from the germline V gene are MGHDK and SYGVNS. V was pared by 2 bases and J by 6 bases, with 1 base of the junction left unmatched. The CDR3 DNA is TGTGCCAGCAGTGAAGGACAGGGGTCCGGGGAGCTGTTTTTT. This encodes CASSEGQGSGELFF. The variable domain in full, with the rest retrieved from reference TRBV25-1 and TRBJ2-2, is EADIYQTPRYLVIGTGKKITLECSQTMGHDKMYWYQQDPGMELHLIHYSYGVNSTEKGDLSSESTVSRIRTEHFPLTLESARPSHTSQYLCASSEGQGSGELFFGEGSRLTVL.

The chain recombines TRBV7-9 with TRBJ1-1; 9 bases agree with TRBD1. CDR1 and CDR2 (germline): SEHNR, FQNEAQ (reference sequence). The CDR3 totals 16 residues. Trimming removed 5 bases from V and 4 bases from J; junction bases left unmatched: 11. The CDR3 DNA reads TGTGCCAGCAGCGTCACTACAGGGGGCGCGGGCACTGAAGCTTTCTTT. It codes for CASSVTTGGAGTEAFF.

V usage is TRBV23-1 and J usage is TRBJ1-5; the D gene is possibly TRBD1 (6 bases). TRBV23-1 is identified as an open reading frame with a role that is uncertain. V lost 8 bases, J lost 9 bases, and 20 bases lay in between. This CDR3 is built from 14 residues. The CDR3 here is CASASTGPLTPQHF. The CDR3 DNA reads as TGCGCCAGCGCATCGACAGGCCCCTTGACGCCCCAGCATTTT.

The rearrangement joins TRBV5-5 to TRBJ1-1; D is unclear. The V gene lost 2 bases and the J gene lost 4 bases, with 12 bases spanning the gap. This CDR3 region has 14 residues. Germline CDR1 is SGHKS and CDR2 is YYEKEE (reference sequence). The CDR3 DNA sequence: TGTGCCAGCAGCTTAATAGCTTCGGGCACTGAAGCTTTCTTT. It specifies CASSLIASGTEAFF.

This chain uses TRBV18 with TRBJ2-1, with D maybe TRBD2 (6 bases). The CDR3 length is 15 residues. The germline CDR1 and CDR2 sequences are KGHSH and LQKENI. Trimming took off 6 bases at V and 5 bases at J, with 17 bases between the two ends. CDR3 amino acids: CASSQQSGYDNEQFF. The CDR3 region has the DNA TGTGCCAGCTCTCAACAAAGCGGGTACGACAATGAGCAGTTCTTC.

The gene calls are TRBV30 and TRBJ2-7, with D possibly matching TRBD1 (6 bases). CDR3 size: 15 residues. Looked up from germline, CDR1 is GTSNPN and CDR2 is SVGIG (reference sequence). Trimming removed 4 bases from V and 2 bases from J, with 18 bases in between. CDR3 in DNA: TGTGCCTGGAAGCGGCAGGGGTTAAGGGCCTACGAGCAGTACTTC. Amino acids: CAWKRQGLRAYEQYF.

V usage is TRBV4-2 and J usage is TRBJ2-2; 7 bases fit TRBD2. Germline V gene sequence: CDR1 LGHNA, CDR2 YNFKEQ. The CDR3 is 13 residues long. V lost 2 bases to trimming and J lost 8 bases; unmatched junction nucleotides: 2. This chain's CDR3 is CASSQSGGGELFF. CDR3 sequence (DNA): TGTGCCAGCAGCCAATCGGGGGGAGGGGAGCTGTTTTTT.

The gene calls are TRBV10-3 and TRBJ2-1; 8 bases match TRBD1. With V trimmed by 3 bases and J by 4 bases, 5 bases remained unmatched. The CDR3 has 15 residues. Germline V gives CDR1 ENHRY, CDR2 SYGVKD. This CDR3 is CAISDPGQGYNEQFF. In nucleotides, the CDR3 is TGTGCCATCAGTGACCCCGGACAGGGTTACAATGAGCAGTTCTTC.

The rearrangement links TRBV19 to TRBJ2-3; a possible D gene is TRBD2 (5 bases). This CDR3 is 11 amino acids long. Per germline, CDR1 LNHDA and CDR2 SQIVND (reference sequence). Trimming took 8 bases from V and 5 from J, leaving 8 bases between them. CDR3 sequence reads: CASRRGDTQYF. The DNA for the CDR3 is TGTGCCAGTCGTCGGGGAGATACGCAGTATTTT.

The V and J genes are TRBV29-1 and TRBJ2-7; 7 nucleotides agree with TRBD1. CDR3 length: 13 amino acids. V lost 4 bases to trimming and J lost 4 bases; unmatched junction nucleotides: 7. Germline V gene sequence: CDR1 SQVTM, CDR2 ANQGSEA. CDR3 sequence reads: CSVVGTAGYEQYF. The CDR3 DNA is TGCAGCGTTGTTGGGACAGCAGGGTACGAGCAGTACTTC.

The J gene is TRBJ1-1, the V gene TRBV7-2; 8 bases are a match to TRBD1. Losses at the gene ends were 5 bases for V and 9 bases for J; bases not matched to a gene: 8. The CDR3 contains 13 residues. Germline loops: CDR1 SGHTA, CDR2 FQGNSA. CDR3 nucleotide sequence: TGTGCCAGCAGCAAAGGACAGGGTCTACAAGCTTTCTTT. Translated: CASSKGQGLQAFF.

The chain employs TRBV19 and TRBJ2-3; D is uncertain. The germline gives CDR1 LNHDA, CDR2 SQIVND (reference sequence). V was trimmed by 6 bases and J by 0 bases, leaving 7 bases between them. The CDR3 is 13 residues long. CDR3: CASRASSTDTQYF. The DNA of the CDR3 is TGTGCCAGTAGAGCGAGTAGCACAGATACGCAGTATTTT.

The rearrangement uses TRBV6-6 and TRBJ1-5, with 8 bases identical to TRBD1. V shed 5 bases and J 3 bases; nucleotides not matched to a gene: 6. From germline, CDR1 is MNHNY and CDR2 SVGAGI (reference sequence). The CDR3 contains 15 residues. CDR3 bases: TGTGCCAGCAGTAAGGACAGGGCCCTCAATCAGCCCCAGCATTTT. Its translation: CASSKDRALNQPQHF.

Comments on this clone: The sample has other DNA sequences that encode this CDR3 too. The chain combines TRBV30 with TRBJ1-6; D is ambiguous. The CDR3 is made up of 15 amino acids. V gave up 4 bases and J gave up 7 bases, with 17 bases separating them. Germline lookup yields CDR1 GTSNPN and CDR2 SVGIG (reference sequence). The CDR3 protein is CAWTGENSQNSPLHF. Written as DNA, the CDR3 is TGTGCCTGGACCGGGGAGAACAGCCAAAATTCACCCCTCCACTTT.

Comments on this clone: Relative to the germline gene, one junction end is altered; a read error may explain this. The rearrangement uses TRBV6-4 and TRBJ2-7; 8 bases match TRBD2. The CDR3 runs 14 residues. Germline lookup yields CDR1 MRHNA and CDR2 SNTAGT. CDR3 in amino acids: CASSLTSGSNEQYF. In DNA, the CDR3 is TGTGCCAGCAGTTTAACTAGCGGCTCCAACGAGCAGTACTTC.

The CDR3 nucleotides read TGCGCCAGCAGCCACCGGGAGACCCAGTACTTC. Amino acid sequence: CASSHRETQYF. The chain joins TRBV5-1 to TRBJ2-5; D is uncertain. Germline lookup yields CDR1 SGHRS and CDR2 YFSETQ. This CDR3 is 11 amino acids long. Trimming cost V 4 bases and J 5 bases, with 6 bases left between them.

The chain carries TRBV15 and TRBJ2-4; TRBD2 is a possible D gene (6 bases). The CDR3 is made up of 16 amino acids. V lost 0 bases to trimming and J lost 3 bases, with 12 bases between them. Germline loops: CDR1 LNHNV, CDR2 YYDKDF (reference sequence). The chain's CDR3 is CATSRDWGLSKNIQYF. The CDR3 DNA is TGTGCCACCAGCAGAGATTGGGGACTGAGCAAAAACATTCAGTACTTC. Combining the CDR3 with reference TRBV15 and TRBJ2-4 gives the whole variable domain DAMVIQNPRYQVTQFGKPVTLSCSQTLNHNVMYWYQQKSSQAPKLLFHYYDKDFNNEADTPDNFQSRRPNTSFCFLDIRSPGLGDTAMYLCATSRDWGLSKNIQYFGAGTRLSVL.

This chain links TRBV6-5 with TRBJ2-7, with D possibly TRBD1 on 5 matching bases. This CDR3 spans 13 amino acids. V gave up 6 bases and J gave up 7 bases, with 16 bases separating them. CDR1 and CDR2 (germline): MNHEY, SVGAGI. CDR3 protein: CASSERGVSEQYF. The CDR3 nucleotides read TGTGCCAGCAGCGAAAGGGGTGTTAGTGAGCAGTACTTC.

The chain has TRBV5-6 and TRBJ2-7; TRBD1 aligns across 10 bases. The CDR3 is 17 residues long. Germline-derived CDR1 and CDR2 are SGHDT and YYEEEE. Trimming cost V 4 bases and J 0 bases; bases outside gene matches: 10. CDR3 sequence: CASSRGQGPISSYEQYF. The CDR3 DNA follows: TGTGCCAGCAGCAGGGGACAGGGGCCTATCAGCTCCTACGAGCAGTACTTC.

The chain links TRBV18 to TRBJ2-5, with TRBD2 matching 8 bases. The V and J ends lost 2 bases and 5 bases, in that order; junction bases with no gene match: 7. CDR3 length equals 15 residues. From germline, CDR1 is KGHSH and CDR2 LQKENI. CDR3 bases: TGTGCCAGCTCACCATACGGAATAGCGGGGGAGACCCAGTACTTC. Translation gives CASSPYGIAGETQYF. Using reference TRBV18 and TRBJ2-5 for the parts outside the CDR3, the full variable domain is NAGVMQNPRHLVRRRGQEARLRCSPMKGHSHVYWYRQLPEEGLKFMVYLQKENIIDESGMPKERFSAEFPKEGPSILRIQQVVRGDSAAYFCASSPYGIAGETQYFGPGTRLLVL.

The chain links TRBV6-5 to TRBJ2-7; TRBD1 might be the D (7 bases). Trimming left V 6 bases short and J 6 bases short, with 18 bases between. From germline, CDR1 is MNHEY and CDR2 SVGAGI. The CDR3 loop spans 14 amino acids. CDR3 protein: CASREGQILGEQYF. CDR3 DNA sequence: TGTGCCAGCAGGGAGGGACAGATCTTAGGCGAGCAGTACTTC.